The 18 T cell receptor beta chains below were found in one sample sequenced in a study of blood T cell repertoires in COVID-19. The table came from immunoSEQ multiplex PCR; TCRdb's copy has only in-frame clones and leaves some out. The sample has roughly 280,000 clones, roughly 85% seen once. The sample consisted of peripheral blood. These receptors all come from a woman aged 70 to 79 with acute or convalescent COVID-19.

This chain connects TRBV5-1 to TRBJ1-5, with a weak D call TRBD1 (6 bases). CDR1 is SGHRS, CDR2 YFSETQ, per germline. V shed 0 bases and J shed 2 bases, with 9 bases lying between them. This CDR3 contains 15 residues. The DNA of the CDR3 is TGCGCCAGCAGCTTGGAGGGGGACCGCAATCAGCCCCAGCATTTT. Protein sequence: CASSLEGDRNQPQHF.

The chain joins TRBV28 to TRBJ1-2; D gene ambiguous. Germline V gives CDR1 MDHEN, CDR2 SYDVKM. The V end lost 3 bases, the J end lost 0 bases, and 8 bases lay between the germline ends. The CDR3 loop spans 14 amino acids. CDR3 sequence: CASSLYSSNYGYTF. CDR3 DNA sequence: TGTGCCAGCAGTTTGTACAGCTCTAACTATGGCTACACCTTC.

This CDR3 is CASSLAGTSGAHNEQFF. The CDR3 DNA sequence: TGCGCCAGCAGCTTGGCGGGGACTAGCGGGGCGCACAATGAGCAGTTCTTC. V is TRBV5-1 and J is TRBJ2-1; 13 nucleotides align to TRBD2. The CDR3 extends over 17 amino acids. Germline values: CDR1 SGHRS, CDR2 YFSETQ. J was trimmed by 5 bases and V by 0 bases; bases with no gene match: 5.

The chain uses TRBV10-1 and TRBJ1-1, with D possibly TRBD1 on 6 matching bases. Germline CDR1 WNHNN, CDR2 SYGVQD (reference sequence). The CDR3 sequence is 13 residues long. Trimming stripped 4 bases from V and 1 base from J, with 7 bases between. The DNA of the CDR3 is TGCGCCAGCAGTGGGACAGCGAACACTGAAGCTTTCTTT. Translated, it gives CASSGTANTEAFF.

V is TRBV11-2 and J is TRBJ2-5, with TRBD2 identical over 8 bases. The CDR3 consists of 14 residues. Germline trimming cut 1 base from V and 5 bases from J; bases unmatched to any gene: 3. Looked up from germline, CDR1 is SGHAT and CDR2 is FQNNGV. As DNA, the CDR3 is TGTGCCAGCAGCTTAGCGGGGGGGATGGAGACCCAGTACTTC. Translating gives CASSLAGGMETQYF.

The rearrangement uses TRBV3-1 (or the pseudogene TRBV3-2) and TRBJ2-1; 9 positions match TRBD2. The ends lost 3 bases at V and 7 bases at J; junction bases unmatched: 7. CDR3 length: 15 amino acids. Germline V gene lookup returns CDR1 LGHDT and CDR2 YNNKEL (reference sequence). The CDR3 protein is CASSHLRGGGNEQFF. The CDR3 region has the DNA TGTGCCAGCAGCCACCTGCGGGGGGGCGGGAATGAGCAGTTCTTC.

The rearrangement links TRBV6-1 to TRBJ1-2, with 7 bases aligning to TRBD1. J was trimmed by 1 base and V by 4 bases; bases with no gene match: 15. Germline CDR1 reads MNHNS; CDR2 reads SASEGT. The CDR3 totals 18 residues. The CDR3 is CASSGRLPGQVYNYGYTF. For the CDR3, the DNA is TGTGCCAGCAGTGGAAGGCTCCCAGGACAGGTCTATAACTATGGCTACACCTTC.

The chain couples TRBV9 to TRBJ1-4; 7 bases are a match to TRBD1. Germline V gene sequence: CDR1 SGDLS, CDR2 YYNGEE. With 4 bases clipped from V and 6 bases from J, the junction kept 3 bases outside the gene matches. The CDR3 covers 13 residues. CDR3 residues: CASSPTGDEKLFF. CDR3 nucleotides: TGTGCCAGCAGCCCTACAGGGGATGAAAAACTGTTTTTT.

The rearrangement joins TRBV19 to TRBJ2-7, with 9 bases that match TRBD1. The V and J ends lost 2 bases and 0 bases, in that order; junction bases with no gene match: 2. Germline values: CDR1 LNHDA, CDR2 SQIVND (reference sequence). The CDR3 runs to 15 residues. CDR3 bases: TGTGCCAGTAGTATAACAGGGGGCACCTCCTACGAGCAGTACTTC. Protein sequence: CASSITGGTSYEQYF.

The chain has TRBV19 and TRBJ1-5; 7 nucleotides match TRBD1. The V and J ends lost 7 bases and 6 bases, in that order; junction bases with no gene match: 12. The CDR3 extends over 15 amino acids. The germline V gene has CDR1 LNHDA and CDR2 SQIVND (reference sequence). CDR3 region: CASTHHRSGGQPQHF. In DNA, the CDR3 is TGTGCCAGTACCCACCATAGGTCAGGGGGTCAGCCCCAGCATTTT.

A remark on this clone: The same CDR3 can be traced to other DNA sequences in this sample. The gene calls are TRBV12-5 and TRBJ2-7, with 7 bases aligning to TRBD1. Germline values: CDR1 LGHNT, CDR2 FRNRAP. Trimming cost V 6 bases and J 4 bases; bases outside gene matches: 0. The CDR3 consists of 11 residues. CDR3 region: CASGRGYEQYF. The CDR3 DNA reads TGTGCTAGTGGCAGGGGGTACGAGCAGTACTTC.

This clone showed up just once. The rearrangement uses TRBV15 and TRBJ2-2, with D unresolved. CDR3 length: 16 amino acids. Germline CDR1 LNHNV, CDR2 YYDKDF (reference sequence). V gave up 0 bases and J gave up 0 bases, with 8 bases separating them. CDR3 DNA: TGTGCCACCAGCAGAGATCTCCCCCCGAACACCGGGGAGCTGTTTTTT. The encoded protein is CATSRDLPPNTGELFF.

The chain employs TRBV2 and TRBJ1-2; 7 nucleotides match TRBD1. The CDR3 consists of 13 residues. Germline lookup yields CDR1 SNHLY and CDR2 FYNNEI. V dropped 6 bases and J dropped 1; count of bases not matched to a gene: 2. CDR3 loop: CASRNRGNYGYTF. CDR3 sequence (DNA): TGTGCCAGCAGGAACAGGGGTAACTATGGCTACACCTTC.

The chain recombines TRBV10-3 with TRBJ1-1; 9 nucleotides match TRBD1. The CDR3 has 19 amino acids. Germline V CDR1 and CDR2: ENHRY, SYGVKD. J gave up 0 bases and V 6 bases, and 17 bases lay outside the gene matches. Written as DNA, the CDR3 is TGTGCCATCAGGGAGGCCCCAGGACAGGGGTCAGACATGAACACTGAAGCTTTCTTT. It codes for CAIREAPGQGSDMNTEAFF.

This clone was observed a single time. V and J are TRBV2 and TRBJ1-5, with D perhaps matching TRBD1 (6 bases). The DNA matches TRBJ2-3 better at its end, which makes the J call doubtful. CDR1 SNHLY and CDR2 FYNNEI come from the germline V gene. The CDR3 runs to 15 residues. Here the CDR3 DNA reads TGTGCCAGCACCTTGGACAGCAATAGCAATCAGCCCCAGTATTTT. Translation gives CASTLDSNSNQPQYF.

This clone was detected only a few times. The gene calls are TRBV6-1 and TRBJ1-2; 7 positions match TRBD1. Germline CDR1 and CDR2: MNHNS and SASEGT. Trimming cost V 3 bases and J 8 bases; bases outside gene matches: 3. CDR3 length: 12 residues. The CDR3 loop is CASSEGTVGYTF. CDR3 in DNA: TGTGCCAGCAGTGAGGGGACAGTCGGCTACACCTTC.

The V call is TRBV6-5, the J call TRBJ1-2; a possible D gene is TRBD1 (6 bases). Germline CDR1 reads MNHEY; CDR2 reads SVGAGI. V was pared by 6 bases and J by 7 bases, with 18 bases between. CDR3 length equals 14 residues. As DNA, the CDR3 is TGTGCCAGCAGAGCACAGGGTTCGTATGGTGGCTACACCTTC. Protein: CASRAQGSYGGYTF.

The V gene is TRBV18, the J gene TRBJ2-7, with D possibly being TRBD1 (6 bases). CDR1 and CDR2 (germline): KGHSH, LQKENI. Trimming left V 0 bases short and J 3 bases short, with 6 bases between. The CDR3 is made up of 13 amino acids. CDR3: CASSPPDSYEQYF. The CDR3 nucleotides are TGTGCCAGCTCACCACCGGACAGCTACGAGCAGTACTTC. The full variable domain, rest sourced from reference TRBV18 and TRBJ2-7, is NAGVMQNPRHLVRRRGQEARLRCSPMKGHSHVYWYRQLPEEGLKFMVYLQKENIIDESGMPKERFSAEFPKEGPSILRIQQVVRGDSAAYFCASSPPDSYEQYFGPGTRLTVT.